This T cell receptor (beta chain) comes out of a study of cytomegalovirus exposure and HLA in healthy donors. Study observations and caveats: Common viral pathogens seemed, in a later analysis, to connect with several of the most significant clusters. Earlier findings revealed that most TCR beta V segments proved productive either about 87% or about 30% of the time.

The PCR used 60 Vbeta and 13 Jbeta primers. Measured with immunoSEQ multiplex PCR; TCRdb has only the in-frame clones, and not every one. The repertoire table contains 130,000 or so clones. The V and J ends lost 10 bases and 4 bases respectively, with 13 bases between them. Germline V lookup: CDR1 SNHLY, CDR2 FYNNEI. CDR3 size: 13 residues. About this clone: The antigen is unknown.

This chain links TRBV2 with TRBJ2-2, with D unresolved. Sequencing used PBMCs. This sequence was found in a woman aged 40 to 50 in good health and CMV-seropositive. The CDR3 spells CATSVSGTGELFF. The CDR3 DNA sequence: TGTGCCACGTCAGTTTCGGGCACCGGGGAGCTGTTTTTT.